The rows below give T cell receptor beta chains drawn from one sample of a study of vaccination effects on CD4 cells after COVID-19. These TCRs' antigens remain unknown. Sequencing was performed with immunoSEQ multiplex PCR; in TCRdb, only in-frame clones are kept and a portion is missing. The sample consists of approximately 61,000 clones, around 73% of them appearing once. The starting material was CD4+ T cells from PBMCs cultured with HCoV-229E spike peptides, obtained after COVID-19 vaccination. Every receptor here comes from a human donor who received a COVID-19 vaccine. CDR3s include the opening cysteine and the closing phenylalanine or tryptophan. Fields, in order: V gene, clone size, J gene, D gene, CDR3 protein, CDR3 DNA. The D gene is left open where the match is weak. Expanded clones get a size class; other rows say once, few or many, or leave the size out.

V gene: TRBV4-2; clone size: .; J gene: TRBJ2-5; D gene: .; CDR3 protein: CASSSGRQETQYF; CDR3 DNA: TGTGCCAGCAGCTCGGGACGCCAAGAGACCCAGTACTTC
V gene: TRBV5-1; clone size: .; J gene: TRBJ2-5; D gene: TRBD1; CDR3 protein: CASSLGQGAETQYF; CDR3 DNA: TGCGCCAGCAGCTTGGGACAGGGGGCGGAGACCCAGTACTTC
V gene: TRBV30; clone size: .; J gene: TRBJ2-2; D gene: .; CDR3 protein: CAWSVVWQGDTGELFF; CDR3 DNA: TGTGCCTGGAGTGTCGTGTGGCAGGGCGACACCGGGGAGCTGTTTTTT
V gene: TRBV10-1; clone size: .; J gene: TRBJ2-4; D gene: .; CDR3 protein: CASGDLAKNIQYF; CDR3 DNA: TGCGCCAGCGGGGACTTAGCCAAAAACATTCAGTACTTC
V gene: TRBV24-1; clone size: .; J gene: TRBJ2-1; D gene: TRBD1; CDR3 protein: CATSDVGDRDNEQFF; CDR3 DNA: TGTGCCACCAGTGATGTGGGGGACAGGGACAATGAGCAGTTCTTC
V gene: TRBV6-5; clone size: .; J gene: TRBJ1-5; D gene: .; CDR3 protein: CASSQQAHQPQHF; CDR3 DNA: TGTGCCAGCAGCCAACAGGCCCATCAGCCCCAGCATTTT
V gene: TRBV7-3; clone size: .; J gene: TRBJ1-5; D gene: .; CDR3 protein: CASSQDRDQPQHF; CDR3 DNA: TGTGCCAGCAGCCAGGACCGAGATCAGCCCCAGCATTTT
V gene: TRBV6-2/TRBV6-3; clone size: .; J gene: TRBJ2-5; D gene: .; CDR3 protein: CASSYPTVQETQYF; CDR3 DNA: TGTGCCAGCAGTTACCCCACAGTACAAGAGACCCAGTACTTC
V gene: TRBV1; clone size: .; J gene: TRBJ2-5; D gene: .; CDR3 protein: CTSRAQETQYF; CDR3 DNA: TGCACCAGCAGAGCCCAAGAGACCCAGTACTTC
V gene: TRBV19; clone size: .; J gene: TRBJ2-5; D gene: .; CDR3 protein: CASSISQGSWETQYF; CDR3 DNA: TGTGCCAGTAGTATCTCACAGGGTTCGTGGGAGACCCAGTACTTC
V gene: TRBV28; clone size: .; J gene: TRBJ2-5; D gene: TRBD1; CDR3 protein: CASSSGQGALRETQYF; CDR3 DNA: TGTGCCAGCAGTTCGGGACAGGGGGCGCTGAGGGAGACCCAGTACTTC
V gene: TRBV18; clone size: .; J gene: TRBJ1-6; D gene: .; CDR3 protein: CASSQDRRNSPLHF; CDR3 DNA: TGTGCCAGCTCACAAGACAGACGAAATTCACCCCTCCACTTT
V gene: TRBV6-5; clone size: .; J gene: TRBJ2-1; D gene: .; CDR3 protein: CASSSDGDNEQFF; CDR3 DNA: TGTGCCAGCAGCTCCGACGGAGACAATGAGCAGTTCTTC
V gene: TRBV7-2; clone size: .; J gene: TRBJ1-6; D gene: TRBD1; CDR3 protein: CASSTQTGGAGSPLHF; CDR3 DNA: TGTGCCAGCAGCACCCAGACAGGGGGCGCTGGGTCACCCCTCCACTTT
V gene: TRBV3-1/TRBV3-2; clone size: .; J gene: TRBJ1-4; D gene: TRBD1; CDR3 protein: CASSQGGQGSNEKLFF; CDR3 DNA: TGTGCCAGCAGCCAAGGAGGACAGGGATCAAATGAAAAACTGTTTTTT
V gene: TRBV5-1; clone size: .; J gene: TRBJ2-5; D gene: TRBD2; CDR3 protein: CASSSSGGAVRETQYF; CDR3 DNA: TGCGCCAGCAGCTCAAGCGGGGGGGCGGTTCGGGAGACCCAGTACTTC
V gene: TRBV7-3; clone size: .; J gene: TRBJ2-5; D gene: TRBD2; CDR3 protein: CASRLSGGSGETQYF; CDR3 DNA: TGTGCCAGCAGGCTTAGCGGGGGGTCGGGGGAGACCCAGTACTTC
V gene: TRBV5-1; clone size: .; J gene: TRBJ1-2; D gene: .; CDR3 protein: CASSFGSPAQGYGYTF; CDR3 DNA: TGCGCCAGCAGCTTTGGTTCCCCGGCACAGGGATATGGCTACACCTTC
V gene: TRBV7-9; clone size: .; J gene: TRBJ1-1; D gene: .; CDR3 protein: CASRAPTRPEAFF; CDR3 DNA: TGTGCCAGCCGAGCTCCTACTCGCCCTGAAGCTTTCTTT
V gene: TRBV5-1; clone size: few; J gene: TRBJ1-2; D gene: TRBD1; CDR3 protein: CASSSRRTGGNYGYTF; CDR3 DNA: TGCGCCAGCAGCTCTAGAAGGACAGGGGGGAACTATGGCTACACCTTC
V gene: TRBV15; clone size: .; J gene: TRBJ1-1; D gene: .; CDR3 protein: CATSRDGEAAFF; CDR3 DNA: TGTGCCACCAGCAGAGACGGGGAAGCAGCTTTCTTT
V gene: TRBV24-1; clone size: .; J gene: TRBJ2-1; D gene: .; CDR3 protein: CATSDSATGGRFGDEQFF; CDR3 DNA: TGTGCCACCAGTGATTCGGCTACCGGGGGGCGCTTCGGCGATGAGCAGTTCTTC
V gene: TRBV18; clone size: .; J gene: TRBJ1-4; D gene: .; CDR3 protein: CASSRMGTNEKLFF; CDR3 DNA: TGTGCCAGCTCACGGATGGGGACTAATGAAAAACTGTTTTTT
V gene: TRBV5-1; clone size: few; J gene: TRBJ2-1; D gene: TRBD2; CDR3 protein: CASSGNLAGTYNEQFF; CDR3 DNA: TGCGCCAGCAGCGGAAACCTAGCGGGTACCTACAATGAGCAGTTCTTC
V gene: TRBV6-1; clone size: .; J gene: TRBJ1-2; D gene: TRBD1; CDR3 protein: CASSEDRGRVRGYTF; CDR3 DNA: TGTGCCAGCAGTGAGGACAGGGGGCGAGTCCGTGGCTACACCTTC
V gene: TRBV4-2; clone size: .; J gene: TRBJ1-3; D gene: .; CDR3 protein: CASGRGTISGNTIYF; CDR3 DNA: TGTGCCAGCGGACGAGGGACGATCTCTGGAAACACCATATATTTT
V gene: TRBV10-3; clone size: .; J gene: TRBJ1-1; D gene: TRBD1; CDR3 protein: CAISAGQLSEAFF; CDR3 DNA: TGTGCCATCAGTGCGGGACAGCTATCTGAAGCTTTCTTT
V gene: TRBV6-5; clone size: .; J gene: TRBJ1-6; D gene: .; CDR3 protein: CASSYGRGGNNSPLHF; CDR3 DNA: TGTGCCAGCAGTTACGGGCGGGGGGGAAATAATTCACCCCTCCACTTT
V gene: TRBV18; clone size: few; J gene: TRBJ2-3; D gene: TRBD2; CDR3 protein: CASSPRGRGGRDTDTQYF; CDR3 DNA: TGTGCCAGCTCACCGCGGGGACGGGGCGGGAGAGACACAGATACGCAGTATTTT
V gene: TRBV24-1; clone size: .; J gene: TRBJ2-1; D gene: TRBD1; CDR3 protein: CATSEPRTGSHNEQFF; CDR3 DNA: TGTGCCACCAGTGAACCTCGGACAGGGTCGCACAATGAGCAGTTCTTC
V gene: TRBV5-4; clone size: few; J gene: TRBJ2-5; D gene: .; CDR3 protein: CASSLTVGALQETQYF; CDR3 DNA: TGTGCCAGCAGCTTGACAGTTGGGGCCCTCCAAGAGACCCAGTACTTC
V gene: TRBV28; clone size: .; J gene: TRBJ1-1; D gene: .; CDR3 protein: CASSLKIGQTKAFF; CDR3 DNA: TGTGCCAGCAGTTTAAAAATTGGACAGACTAAAGCTTTCTTT
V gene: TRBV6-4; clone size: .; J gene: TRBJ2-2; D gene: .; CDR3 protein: CASSDEGQPHNTGELFF; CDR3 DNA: TGTGCCAGCAGTGACGAAGGACAGCCACATAACACCGGGGAGCTGTTTTTT
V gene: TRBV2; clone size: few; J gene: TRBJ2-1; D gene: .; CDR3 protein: CASSERGGNEQFF; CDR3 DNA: TGTGCCAGCAGTGAACGGGGCGGCAATGAGCAGTTCTTC
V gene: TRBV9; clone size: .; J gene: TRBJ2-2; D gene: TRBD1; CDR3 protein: CASSVGSPRTGGTGELFF; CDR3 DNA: TGTGCCAGCAGCGTAGGCTCTCCCAGGACAGGGGGGACCGGGGAGCTGTTTTTT
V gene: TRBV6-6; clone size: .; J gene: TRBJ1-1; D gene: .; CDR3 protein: CASTGRGTEAFF; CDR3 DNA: TGTGCCAGCACTGGACGAGGAACTGAAGCTTTCTTT
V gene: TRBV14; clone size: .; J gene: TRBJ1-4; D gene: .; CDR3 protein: CASSQGAEKLFF; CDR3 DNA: TGTGCCAGCAGCCAAGGCGCGGAAAAACTGTTTTTT
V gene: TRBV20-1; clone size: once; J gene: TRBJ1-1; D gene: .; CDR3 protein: CSASLGARDPEAFF; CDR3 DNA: TGCAGTGCTAGTTTGGGGGCGCGGGATCCTGAAGCTTTCTTT